This T cell receptor (beta chain) originates from a study of blood T cell repertoires in COVID-19. Authors' analysis steps: Estimated nucleated cell counts came from reference gene primer amplification. Profiling relied on immunoSEQ multiplex PCR, and the TCRdb table lists in-frame clones only, not all of them. V, J and clone size are those of that table, while D and trimming were read from the DNA. Of about 130,000 clones in the sample, around 79% were seen once. The CDR3 contains 18 residues. The germline CDR1 and CDR2 sequences are SGHNT and YYREEE (reference sequence). With 3 bases clipped from V and 0 bases from J, the junction kept 10 bases outside the gene matches.

The chain carries TRBV5-4 and TRBJ2-2; 8 bases are shared with TRBD2. The origin of this receptor is a woman in her 70s with COVID-19, enrolled during active disease. The sample comprised peripheral blood. The CDR3 nucleotides read TGTGCCAGCAGCTGGCTTGGGCGGGGGGCTTCGAACACCGGGGAGCTGTTTTTT. As protein: CASSWLGRGASNTGELFF.